A single sample gave rise to the 18 T cell receptor beta chains below, sequenced in a study of T cells in Graves' hyperthyroidism and ophthalmopathy. Using RNA transcripts as the source, TCR beta CDR3 regions were amplified. HTBI primers were the set used in a first-round RT-PCR of the TCR CDR3. TCRdb recomputed calls from the multiplex PCR reads with MiXCR, one row per CDR3 protein. The sample shows under 350,000 distinct CDR3 sequences, roughly 23% of them seen only once. Source material: blood. The receptors originated from a woman aged 50 to 60 with Graves' hyperthyroidism.

This chain joins TRBV30 and TRBJ2-5, with a tentative D call TRBD2 (6 bases). With 0 bases removed from V and 2 bases from J, the gap between germline ends came to 13 bases. Germline V gene data show CDR1 as GTSNPN and CDR2 as SVGIG (reference sequence). This CDR3 has 15 amino acids. The CDR3 protein is CAWSVPGLRQETQYF. Written as DNA, the CDR3 is TGTGCCTGGAGTGTACCGGGACTCCGGCAAGAGACCCAGTACTTC.

This chain joins TRBV19 and TRBJ1-5; 7 bases fit TRBD1. The germline CDR1 and CDR2 sequences are LNHDA and SQIVND (reference sequence). CDR3 length: 14 amino acids. Losses at the gene ends were 5 bases for V and 3 bases for J; bases not matched to a gene: 4. Written as DNA, the CDR3 is TGTGCCAGTAGTGCCGGGACAGACAATCAGCCCCAGCATTTT. It specifies CASSAGTDNQPQHF.

This clonotype was detected ten times or more. The chain couples TRBV20-1 to TRBJ2-1; the D gene could be TRBD1 or TRBD2 (5 bases each). The length of the CDR3 is 15 residues. V was trimmed by 3 bases and J by 0 bases, leaving 12 bases between them. CDR1 and CDR2 (germline): DFQATT, SNEGSKA (reference sequence). CDR3 sequence reads: CSARGVGSSYNEQFF. CDR3 bases: TGCAGTGCTAGGGGGGTAGGGAGCTCCTACAATGAGCAGTTCTTC.

The gene calls are TRBV2 and TRBJ2-6, with D hard to call. The germline gives CDR1 SNHLY, CDR2 FYNNEI. The CDR3 extends over 19 amino acids. The V end lost 5 bases, the J end lost 0 bases, and 20 bases lay between the germline ends. The CDR3 loop is CASSWPVKGLGSGANVLTF. The CDR3 DNA reads as TGTGCCAGCAGTTGGCCCGTTAAAGGGTTGGGCTCTGGGGCCAACGTCCTGACTTTC.

V is TRBV3-1 and J is TRBJ2-7; 8 bases line up with TRBD2. Trimming cost V 1 base and J 5 bases; bases outside gene matches: 7. Germline values: CDR1 LGHDT, CDR2 YNNKEL (reference sequence). The CDR3 has 15 residues. CDR3 bases: TGTGCCAGCAGCCAAGGACCGGGACTAGTCAACGAGCAGTACTTC. Translating gives CASSQGPGLVNEQYF.

This clonotype has only a few counts. CDR3: CASRDRGRGATNEKLFF. Here the CDR3 DNA reads TGTGCCAGCCGGGACCGCGGGCGGGGTGCAACTAATGAAAAACTGTTTTTT. J is TRBJ1-4 and V is TRBV19, with D possibly matching TRBD1 (5 bases). Germline V CDR1 and CDR2: LNHDA, SQIVND (reference sequence). The CDR3 extends over 17 amino acids. V lost 9 bases to trimming and J lost 0 bases, with 20 bases between them. Full variable domain (remainder filled in from reference TRBV19 and TRBJ1-4): DGGITQSPKYLFRKEGQNVTLSCEQNLNHDAMYWYRQDPGQGLRLIYYSQIVNDFQKGDIAEGYSVSREKKESFPLTVTSAQKNPTAFYLCASRDRGRGATNEKLFFGSGTQLSVL.

This clonotype has at least ten counts. The chain uses TRBV18 and TRBJ2-5; D gene unclear. The CDR3 is 13 amino acids. The germline gives CDR1 KGHSH, CDR2 LQKENI. Trimming pared 2 bases from V and 1 base from J, leaving 5 bases between. The CDR3 region has the DNA TGTGCCAGCTCACCAGGGATCCAAGAGACCCAGTACTTC. Its translation: CASSPGIQETQYF. Together with reference TRBV18 and TRBJ2-5, the CDR3 gives the full variable domain: NAGVMQNPRHLVRRRGQEARLRCSPMKGHSHVYWYRQLPEEGLKFMVYLQKENIIDESGMPKERFSAEFPKEGPSILRIQQVVRGDSAAYFCASSPGIQETQYFGPGTRLLVL.

This clonotype was seen many times. J is TRBJ2-1 and V is TRBV6-1; weak D call: TRBD2 (6 bases). Germline CDR1 and CDR2: MNHNS and SASEGT. CDR3 length: 14 residues. V was shortened by 2 bases and J by 5 bases, with 10 bases between the two germline ends. The CDR3 sequence is CASSENGRNNEQFF. The CDR3 nucleotides are TGTGCCAGCAGTGAAAACGGGAGAAACAATGAGCAGTTCTTC.

This clonotype was seen a handful of times. The chain has TRBV5-1 and TRBJ2-5; TRBD1 aligns across 9 bases. The V gene's germline CDR1 is SGHRS and CDR2 YFSETQ. V lost 3 bases, J lost 3 bases, and 3 bases stayed unmatched. The CDR3 extends over 14 amino acids. In nucleotides, the CDR3 is TGCGCCAGCAGCTCGGACAGGGGAGAAGAGACCCAGTACTTC. Translation: CASSSDRGEETQYF. Supplemented by reference TRBV5-1 and TRBJ2-5, the full variable domain reads KAGVTQTPRYLIKTRGQQVTLSCSPISGHRSVSWYQQTPGQGLQFLFEYFSETQRNKGNFPGRFSGRQFSNSRSEMNVSTLELGDSALYLCASSSDRGEETQYFGPGTRLLVL.

This clonotype appeared many times. The V and J genes are TRBV12-3 or TRBV12-4 and TRBJ2-5, with 10 bases identical to TRBD2. The CDR3 is 15 amino acids. The V gene end was trimmed by 3 bases and the J gene end by 2 bases; junction bases not matched to a gene: 3. The DNA of the CDR3 is TGTGCCAGCAGTTTCGAGACTAGCGGGCAAGAGACCCAGTACTTC. This translates into CASSFETSGQETQYF.

This clonotype was observed a handful of times. V and J are TRBV7-6 and TRBJ2-7; D ambiguous. Trimming shortened V by 5 bases and J by 6 bases, and 17 bases separated the two germline ends. This CDR3 region has 14 residues. Germline-derived CDR1 and CDR2 are SGHVS and FNYEAQ. The CDR3 DNA reads TGTGCCAGCAGCCCTGATCCTAGGTCGAGCGAGCAGTACTTC. As protein: CASSPDPRSSEQYF.

This clonotype has more than one count but fewer than ten. This chain joins TRBV19 and TRBJ2-1; TRBD1 is a possible D gene (6 bases). Per germline, CDR1 LNHDA and CDR2 SQIVND (reference sequence). This CDR3 comprises 15 residues. V was trimmed by 10 bases and J by 4 bases, leaving 20 bases between them. This chain's CDR3 is CATARAGEPYNEQFF. The DNA for the CDR3 is TGTGCCACTGCTCGGGCAGGGGAGCCTTACAATGAGCAGTTCTTC.

There are a few counts of this clonotype. This rearrangement joins TRBV20-1 to TRBJ2-5; TRBD1 agrees at 9 bases. In germline, CDR1 is DFQATT, CDR2 SNEGSKA (reference sequence). Trimming cost V 4 bases and J 5 bases; bases outside gene matches: 5. The CDR3 covers 13 residues. CDR3 sequence reads: CSAIQGAGETQYF. The CDR3 DNA reads TGCAGTGCTATACAGGGGGCTGGGGAGACCCAGTACTTC.

This clonotype was counted at least ten times. The rearrangement links TRBV18 to TRBJ2-1; 7 bases are a match to TRBD1. The CDR3 is 16 amino acids. Per germline, CDR1 KGHSH and CDR2 LQKENI. Unmatched junction bases numbered 7, after V lost 0 bases and J lost 5 bases. CDR3 sequence reads: CASSPPWDRKHNEQFF. DNA for the CDR3: TGTGCCAGCTCACCACCCTGGGACAGAAAACACAATGAGCAGTTCTTC.

This clonotype appeared many times. This chain uses TRBV27 with TRBJ2-1, with D perhaps TRBD2 (5 bases). The CDR3 extends over 15 amino acids. V was trimmed by 3 bases and J by 1 base, leaving 10 bases between them. CDR1 and CDR2 from the germline V gene are MNHEY and SMNVEV (reference sequence). This CDR3 reads CASSFPGGSYNEQFF. The CDR3 nucleotides read TGTGCCAGCAGTTTTCCCGGAGGTTCCTACAATGAGCAGTTCTTC.

Ten or more counts support this clonotype. The V and J genes are TRBV12-3 or TRBV12-4 and TRBJ2-5; 13 bases line up with TRBD2. After removal of 5 bases from V and 5 bases from J, the junction contained 14 bases not matched to a gene. The CDR3 is 18 residues long. CDR3 nucleotide sequence: TGTGCCAGCAGTCCGACCACGGGACTAGCGGGAACAACGGAGACCCAGTACTTC. Translated, it gives CASSPTTGLAGTTETQYF.

This clonotype was seen a few times. CDR3 sequence: CASSLTSGGFLTGNTIYF. CDR3 sequence (DNA): TGCGCCAGCAGCTTGACCTCAGGGGGCTTTTTGACGGGAAACACCATATATTTT. The V gene is TRBV5-1, the J gene TRBJ1-3; TRBD1 agrees at 8 bases. Trimming cost V 1 base and J 4 bases; bases outside gene matches: 13. The CDR3 length is 18 residues. Germline V lookup: CDR1 SGHRS, CDR2 YFSETQ. Looking up the rest from reference TRBV5-1 and TRBJ1-3 gives the full variable domain: KAGVTQTPRYLIKTRGQQVTLSCSPISGHRSVSWYQQTPGQGLQFLFEYFSETQRNKGNFPGRFSGRQFSNSRSEMNVSTLELGDSALYLCASSLTSGGFLTGNTIYFGEGSWLTVV.

The chain employs TRBV2 and TRBJ2-5; a weak D match, TRBD1 (6 bases). The V end was cut by 6 bases, the J end by 2 bases, with 10 bases between. The germline CDR1 and CDR2 sequences are SNHLY and FYNNEI. The CDR3 has 13 residues. This CDR3 reads CASRPDSQETQYF. The CDR3 nucleotides are TGTGCCAGCAGACCGGACAGTCAAGAGACCCAGTACTTC.